What follows are 10 T cell receptor beta chains derived from one specimen sequenced in a study of T-cell reconstitution after alpha-beta-depleted transplantation in children. Unique molecular identifiers were used in preparing the TCRbeta library. TCRdb passed the PCR reads through MiXCR, listing each CDR3 protein once. The repertoire holds more than 150,000 distinct CDR3 sequences, with less than 8% as singletons. The starting material was PBMCs from the stem cell graft donor, obtained from the stem cell graft. These TCRs come from a human donor who donated a stem cell graft to a child with Wiskott-Aldrich syndrome.

The sample holds many counts of this clonotype. The chain recombines TRBV29-1 with TRBJ2-5, with TRBD2 matching 8 bases. The CDR3 has 14 residues. The V gene's germline CDR1 is SQVTM and CDR2 ANQGSEA. V shed 7 bases and J 5 bases; nucleotides not matched to a gene: 12. This CDR3 is CSAGGGRGGETQYF. In nucleotides, the CDR3 is TGCAGCGCCGGGGGGGGAAGAGGCGGTGAGACCCAGTACTTC.

This clonotype was seen ten or more times. CDR3 DNA sequence: TGCGCCAGCAGCTTGGAGGACCCCCGAAGTGATGAGCAGTTCTTC. Translated: CASSLEDPRSDEQFF. The chain joins TRBV5-1 to TRBJ2-1; D not certain. The CDR3 spans 15 residues. With 0 bases removed from V and 8 bases from J, the gap between germline ends came to 15 bases. CDR1 SGHRS and CDR2 YFSETQ come from the germline V gene.

This clonotype came up many times. This chain uses TRBV29-1 with TRBJ1-4; perhaps TRBD1 as D (5 bases). Germline assignment: CDR1 SQVTM and CDR2 ANQGSEA. The CDR3 runs 12 residues. The V and J ends lost 7 bases and 4 bases respectively, with 10 bases between them. CDR3 in DNA: TGCAGCGCCCGGAGGGGTAATGAAAAACTGTTTTTT. Translating it yields CSARRGNEKLFF.

Ten or more counts support this clonotype. The rearrangement links TRBV12-3 or TRBV12-4 to TRBJ1-5, with TRBD1 matching over 7 bases. The CDR3 is 15 residues long. The ends lost 6 bases at V and 6 bases at J; junction bases unmatched: 11. The CDR3 DNA follows: TGTGCCAGCAGCCAAGACAGGGACTTCGGTCAGCCCCAGCATTTT. Amino acid sequence: CASSQDRDFGQPQHF.

At least ten counts were recorded for this clonotype. The chain combines TRBV3-1 with TRBJ2-7, with D possibly called TRBD1 or TRBD2 (5 bases each). Germline V lookup: CDR1 LGHDT, CDR2 YNNKEL (reference sequence). The CDR3 extends over 16 amino acids. Trimming took off 0 bases at V and 6 bases at J, with 18 bases between the two ends. The CDR3 reads CASSQDYARDGLEQYF. The CDR3 DNA reads TGTGCCAGCAGCCAAGATTACGCCAGGGACGGACTCGAGCAGTACTTC.

This clonotype was found many times. The rearrangement joins TRBV29-1 to TRBJ2-7; the D call may be TRBD1 or TRBD2 (5 bases each). V lost 5 bases, J lost 5 bases, and 13 bases lay in between. Germline loops: CDR1 SQVTM, CDR2 ANQGSEA. The length of the CDR3 is 12 residues. The CDR3 DNA is TGCAGCGTTTCGGGACGATCAGACGAGCAGTACTTC. It codes for CSVSGRSDEQYF.

This clonotype was picked up many times. The chain joins TRBV15 to TRBJ2-1; TRBD2 aligns across 10 bases. CDR3 length: 15 amino acids. V lost 3 bases to trimming and J lost 8 bases; unmatched junction nucleotides: 7. Germline CDR1 is LNHNV and CDR2 is YYDKDF (reference sequence). The CDR3 DNA is TGTGCCACCAGCAGGCCACTAGCGGGAAGCGATGAGCAGTTCTTC. Its translation: CATSRPLAGSDEQFF.

The gene calls are TRBV2 and TRBJ2-5, with D possibly being TRBD2 (5 bases). Trimming removed 4 bases from V and 5 bases from J, with 11 bases in between. Germline V gene sequence: CDR1 SNHLY, CDR2 FYNNEI. This CDR3 region has 13 residues. In DNA, the CDR3 is TGTGCCAGCAGTGGTGCGGGTGTGGAGACCCAGTACTTC. This codes for CASSGAGVETQYF.

This clonotype was counted many times. The CDR3: CSARMGASPKNRGETQYF. The CDR3, as DNA: TGCAGTGCCCGCATGGGGGCTAGCCCCAAAAACCGGGGGGAGACCCAGTACTTC. This chain joins TRBV20-1 and TRBJ2-5; D might be TRBD1 or TRBD2, each matching 6 bases. Trimming removed 6 bases at V and 5 bases at J, with 31 bases between. Germline-derived CDR1 and CDR2 are DFQATT and SNEGSKA (reference sequence). There are 18 residues in the CDR3.

This clonotype was detected ten times or more. The V gene is TRBV6-5, the J gene TRBJ2-7, with a tentative D call TRBD1 (5 bases). V was pared by 0 bases and J by 2 bases, with 5 bases between. Germline V gene sequence: CDR1 MNHEY, CDR2 SVGAGI. This CDR3 spans 13 amino acids. DNA for the CDR3: TGTGCCAGCAGTTACTCGGGGCCCTACGAGCAGTACTTC. Protein: CASSYSGPYEQYF.